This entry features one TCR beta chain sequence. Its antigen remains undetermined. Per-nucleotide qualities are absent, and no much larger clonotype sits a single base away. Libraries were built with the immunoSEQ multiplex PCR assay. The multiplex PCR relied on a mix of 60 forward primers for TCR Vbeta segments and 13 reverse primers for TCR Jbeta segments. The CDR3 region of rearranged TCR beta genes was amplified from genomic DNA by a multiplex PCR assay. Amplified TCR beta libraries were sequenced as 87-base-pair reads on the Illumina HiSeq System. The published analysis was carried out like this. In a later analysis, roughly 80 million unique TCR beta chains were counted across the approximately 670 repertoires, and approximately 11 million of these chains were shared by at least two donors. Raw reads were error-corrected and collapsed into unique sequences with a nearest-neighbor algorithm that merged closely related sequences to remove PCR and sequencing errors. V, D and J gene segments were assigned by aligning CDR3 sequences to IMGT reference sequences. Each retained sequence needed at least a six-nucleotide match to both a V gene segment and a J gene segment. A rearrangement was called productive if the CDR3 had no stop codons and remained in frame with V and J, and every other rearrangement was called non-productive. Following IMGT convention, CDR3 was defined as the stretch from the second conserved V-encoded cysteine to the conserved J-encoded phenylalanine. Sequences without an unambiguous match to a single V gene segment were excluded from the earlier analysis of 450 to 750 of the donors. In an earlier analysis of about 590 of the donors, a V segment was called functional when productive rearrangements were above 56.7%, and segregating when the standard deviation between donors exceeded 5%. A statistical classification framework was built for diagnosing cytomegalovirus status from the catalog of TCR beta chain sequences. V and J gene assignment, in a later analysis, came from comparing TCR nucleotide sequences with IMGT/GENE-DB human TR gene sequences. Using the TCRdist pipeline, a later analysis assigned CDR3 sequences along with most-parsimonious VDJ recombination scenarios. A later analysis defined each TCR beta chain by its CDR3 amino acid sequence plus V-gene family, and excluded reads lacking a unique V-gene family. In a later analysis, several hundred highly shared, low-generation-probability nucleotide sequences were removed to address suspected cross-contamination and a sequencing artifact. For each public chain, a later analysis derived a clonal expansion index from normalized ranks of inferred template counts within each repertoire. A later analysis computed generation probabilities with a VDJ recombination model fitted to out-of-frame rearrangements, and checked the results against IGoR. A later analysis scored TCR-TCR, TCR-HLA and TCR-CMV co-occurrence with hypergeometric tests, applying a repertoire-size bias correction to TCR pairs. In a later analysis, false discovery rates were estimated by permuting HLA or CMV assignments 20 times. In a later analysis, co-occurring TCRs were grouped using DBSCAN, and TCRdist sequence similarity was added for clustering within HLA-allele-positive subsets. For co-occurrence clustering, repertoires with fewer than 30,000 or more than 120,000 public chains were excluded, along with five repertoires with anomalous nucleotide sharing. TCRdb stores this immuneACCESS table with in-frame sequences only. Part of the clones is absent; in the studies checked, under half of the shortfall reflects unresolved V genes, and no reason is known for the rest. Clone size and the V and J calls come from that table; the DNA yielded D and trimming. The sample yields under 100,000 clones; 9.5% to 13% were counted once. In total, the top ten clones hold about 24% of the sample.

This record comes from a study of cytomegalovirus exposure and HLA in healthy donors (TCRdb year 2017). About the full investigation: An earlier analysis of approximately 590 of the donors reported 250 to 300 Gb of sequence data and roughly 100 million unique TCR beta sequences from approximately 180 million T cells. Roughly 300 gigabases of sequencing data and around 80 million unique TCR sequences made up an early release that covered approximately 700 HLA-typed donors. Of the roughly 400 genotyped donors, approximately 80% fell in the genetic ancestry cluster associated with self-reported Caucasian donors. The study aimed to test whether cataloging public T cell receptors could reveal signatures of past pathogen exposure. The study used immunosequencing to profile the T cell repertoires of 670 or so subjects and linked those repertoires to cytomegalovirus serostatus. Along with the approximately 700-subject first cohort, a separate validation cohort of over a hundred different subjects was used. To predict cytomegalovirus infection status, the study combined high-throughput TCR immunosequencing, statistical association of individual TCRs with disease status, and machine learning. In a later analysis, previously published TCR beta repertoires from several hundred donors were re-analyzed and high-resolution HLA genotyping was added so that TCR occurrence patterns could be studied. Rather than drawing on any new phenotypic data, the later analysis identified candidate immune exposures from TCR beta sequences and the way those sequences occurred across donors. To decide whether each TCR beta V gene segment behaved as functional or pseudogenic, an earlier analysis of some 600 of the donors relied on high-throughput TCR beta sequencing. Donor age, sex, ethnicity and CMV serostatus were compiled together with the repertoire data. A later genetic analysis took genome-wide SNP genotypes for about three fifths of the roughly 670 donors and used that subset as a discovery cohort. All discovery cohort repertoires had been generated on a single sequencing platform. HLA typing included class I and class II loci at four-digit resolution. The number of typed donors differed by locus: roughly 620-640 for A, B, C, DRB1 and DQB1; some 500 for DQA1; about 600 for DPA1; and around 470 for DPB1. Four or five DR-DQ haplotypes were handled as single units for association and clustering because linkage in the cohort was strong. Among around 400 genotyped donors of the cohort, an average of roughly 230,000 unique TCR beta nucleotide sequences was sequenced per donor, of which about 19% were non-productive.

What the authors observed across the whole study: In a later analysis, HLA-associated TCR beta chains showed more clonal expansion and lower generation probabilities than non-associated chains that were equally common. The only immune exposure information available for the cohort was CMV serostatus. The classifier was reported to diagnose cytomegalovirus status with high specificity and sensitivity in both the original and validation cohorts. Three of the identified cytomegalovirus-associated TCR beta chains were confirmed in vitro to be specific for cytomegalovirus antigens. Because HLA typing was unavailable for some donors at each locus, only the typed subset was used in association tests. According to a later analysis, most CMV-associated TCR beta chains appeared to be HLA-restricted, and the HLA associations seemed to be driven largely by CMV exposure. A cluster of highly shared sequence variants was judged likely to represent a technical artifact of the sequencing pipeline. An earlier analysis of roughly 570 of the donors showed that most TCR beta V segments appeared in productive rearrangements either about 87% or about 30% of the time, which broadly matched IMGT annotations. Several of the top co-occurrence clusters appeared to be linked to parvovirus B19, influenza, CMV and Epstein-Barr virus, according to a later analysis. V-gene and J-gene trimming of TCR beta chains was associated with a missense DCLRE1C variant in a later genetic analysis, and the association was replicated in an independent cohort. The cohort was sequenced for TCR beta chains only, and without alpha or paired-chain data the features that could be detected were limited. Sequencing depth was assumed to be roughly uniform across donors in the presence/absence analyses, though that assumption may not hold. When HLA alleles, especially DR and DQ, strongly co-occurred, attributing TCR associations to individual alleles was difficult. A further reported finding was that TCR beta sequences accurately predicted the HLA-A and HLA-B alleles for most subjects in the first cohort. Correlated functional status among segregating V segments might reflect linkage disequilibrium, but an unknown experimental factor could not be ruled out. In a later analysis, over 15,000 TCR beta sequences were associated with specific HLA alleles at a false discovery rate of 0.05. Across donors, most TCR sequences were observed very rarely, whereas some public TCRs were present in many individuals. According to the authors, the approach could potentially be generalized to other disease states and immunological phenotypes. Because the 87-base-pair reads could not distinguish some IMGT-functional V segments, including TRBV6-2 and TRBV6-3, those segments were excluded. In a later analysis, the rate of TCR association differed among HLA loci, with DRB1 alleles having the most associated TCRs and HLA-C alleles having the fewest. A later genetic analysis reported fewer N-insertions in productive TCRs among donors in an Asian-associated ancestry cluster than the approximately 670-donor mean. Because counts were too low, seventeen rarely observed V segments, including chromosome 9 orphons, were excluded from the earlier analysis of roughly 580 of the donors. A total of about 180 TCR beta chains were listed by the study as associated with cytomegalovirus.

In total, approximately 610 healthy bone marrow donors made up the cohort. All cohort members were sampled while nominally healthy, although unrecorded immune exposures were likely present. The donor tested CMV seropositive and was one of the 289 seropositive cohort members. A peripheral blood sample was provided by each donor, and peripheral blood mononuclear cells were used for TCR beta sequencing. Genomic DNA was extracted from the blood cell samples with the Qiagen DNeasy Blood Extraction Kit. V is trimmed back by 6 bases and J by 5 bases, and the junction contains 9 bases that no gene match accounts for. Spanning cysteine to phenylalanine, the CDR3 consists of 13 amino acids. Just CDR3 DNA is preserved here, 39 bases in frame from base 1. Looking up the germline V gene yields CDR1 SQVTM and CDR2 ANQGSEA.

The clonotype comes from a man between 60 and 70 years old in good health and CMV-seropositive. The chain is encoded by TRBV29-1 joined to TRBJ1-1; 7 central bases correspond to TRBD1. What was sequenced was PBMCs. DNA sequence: TGCAGCGTGACACAGGGGCGCGAGACTGAAGCTTTCTTT. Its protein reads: CSVTQGRETEAFF.